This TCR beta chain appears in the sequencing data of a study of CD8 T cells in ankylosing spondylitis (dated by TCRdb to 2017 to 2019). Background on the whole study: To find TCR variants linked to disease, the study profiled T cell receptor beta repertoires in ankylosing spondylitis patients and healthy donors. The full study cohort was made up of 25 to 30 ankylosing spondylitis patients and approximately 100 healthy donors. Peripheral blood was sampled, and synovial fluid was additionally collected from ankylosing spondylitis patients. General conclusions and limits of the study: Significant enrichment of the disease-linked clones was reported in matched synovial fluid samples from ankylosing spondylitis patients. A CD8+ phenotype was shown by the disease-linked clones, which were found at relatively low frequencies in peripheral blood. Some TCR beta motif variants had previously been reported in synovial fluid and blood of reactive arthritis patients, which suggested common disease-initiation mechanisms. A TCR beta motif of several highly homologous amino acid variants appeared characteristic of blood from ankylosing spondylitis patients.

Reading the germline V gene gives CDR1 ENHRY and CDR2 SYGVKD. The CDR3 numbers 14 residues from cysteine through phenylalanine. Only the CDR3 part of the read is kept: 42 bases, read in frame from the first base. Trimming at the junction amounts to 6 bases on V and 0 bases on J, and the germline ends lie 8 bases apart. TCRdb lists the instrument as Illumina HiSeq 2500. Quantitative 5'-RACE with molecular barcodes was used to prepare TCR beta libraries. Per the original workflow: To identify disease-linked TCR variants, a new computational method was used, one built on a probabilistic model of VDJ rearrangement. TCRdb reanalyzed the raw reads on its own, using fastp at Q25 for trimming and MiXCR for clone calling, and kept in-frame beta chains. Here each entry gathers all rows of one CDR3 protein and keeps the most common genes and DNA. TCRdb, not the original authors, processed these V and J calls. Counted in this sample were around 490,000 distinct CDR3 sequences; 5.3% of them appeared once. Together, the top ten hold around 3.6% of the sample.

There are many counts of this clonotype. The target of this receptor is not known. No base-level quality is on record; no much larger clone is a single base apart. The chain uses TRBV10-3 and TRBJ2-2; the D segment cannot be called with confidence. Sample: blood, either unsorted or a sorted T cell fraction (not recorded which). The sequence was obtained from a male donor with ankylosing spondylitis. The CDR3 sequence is CAIRDGANTGELFF. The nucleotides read TGTGCCATCAGGGACGGAGCGAACACCGGGGAGCTGTTTTTT.